This T cell receptor (beta chain) was sequenced in a study of monozygotic twins with cystic fibrosis. Study background: With about 15 PCR cycles, barcoded libraries came from about 3 micrograms of fragmented DNA.

Study results and limitations: Co-twins had the most similar V usage for 13 of 16 pairs, J for 8. Unrelated CF individuals shared fewer identical clonotypes than monozygotic CF twins. Low clonality (median roughly 0.009) suggested a mostly naive repertoire.

About this clone: Its antigen is not known.

CDR3 length equals 14 residues. Trimming left V 2 bases short and J 3 bases short, with 11 bases between. From germline, CDR1 is SGDLS and CDR2 YYNGEE. Generated by immunoSEQ multiplex PCR, the TCRdb table keeps only in-frame clones and is missing some. The data contain about 35,000 clones, under 70% of them seen just once; the ten biggest clones take up around 0.8%. Material for sequencing was blood. The TCR sequence derives from a girl aged 10-17 years with cystic fibrosis. This sequence joins TRBV9 and TRBJ2-5; D possibly uses TRBD1 or TRBD2 (5 bases each). CDR3 DNA: TGTGCCAGCAGCGTCGGGACGGTTGAAGAGACCCAGTACTTC. Translated: CASSVGTVEETQYF.